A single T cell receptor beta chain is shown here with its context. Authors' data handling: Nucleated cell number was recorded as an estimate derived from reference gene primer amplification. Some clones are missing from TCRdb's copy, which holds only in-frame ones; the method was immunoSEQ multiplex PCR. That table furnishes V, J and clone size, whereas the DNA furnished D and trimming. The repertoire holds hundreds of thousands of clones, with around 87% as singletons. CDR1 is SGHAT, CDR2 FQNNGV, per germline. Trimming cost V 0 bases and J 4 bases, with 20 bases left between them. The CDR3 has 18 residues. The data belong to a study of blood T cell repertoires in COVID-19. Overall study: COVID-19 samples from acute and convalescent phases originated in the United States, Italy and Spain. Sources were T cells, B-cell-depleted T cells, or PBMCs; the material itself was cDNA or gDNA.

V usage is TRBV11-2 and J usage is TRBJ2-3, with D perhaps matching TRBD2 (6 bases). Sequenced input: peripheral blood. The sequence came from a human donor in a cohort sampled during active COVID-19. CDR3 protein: CASSLDSRLGQFADTQYF. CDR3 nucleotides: TGTGCCAGCAGCTTAGATTCAAGACTAGGCCAGTTCGCAGATACGCAGTATTTT.